The rows below give T cell receptor beta chains drawn from one sample of a study of cytotoxic CD8 clonotypes in ibrutinib-treated CLL. Clones were sequenced by immunoSEQ multiplex PCR, and TCRdb holds only the in-frame ones, with some missing. The sample has 30,000 to 40,000 clones, around 70% seen once. The sequencing used PBMCs, collected at disease progression, from a patient treated with ibrutinib. Receptors were obtained from a human donor with chronic lymphocytic leukemia. CDR3s include the opening cysteine and the closing phenylalanine or tryptophan. D genes are given only for firm matches. Not all rows give a size; the values are once, few, many and, for expanded clones, a class.

J gene,D gene,V gene,clone size,CDR3 DNA,CDR3 protein
TRBJ1-1,-,TRBV11-2,-,TGTGCCAGCAGCTCGAAGTTGGGGTCTGGCACTGAAGCTTTCTTT,CASSSKLGSGTEAFF
TRBJ2-7,-,TRBV19,few,TGTGCCAGTAGTCCTCGCACGGGGGCTTCCTACGAGCAGTACTTC,CASSPRTGASYEQYF
TRBJ1-2,TRBD1,TRBV18,once,TGTGCCAGCTCACCCTCGACAGGGGACAATAACTATGGCTACACCTTC,CASSPSTGDNNYGYTF
TRBJ1-1,TRBD1,TRBV11-2,-,TGTGCCAGCAGTCTGGACAGGGGCACTGAAGCTTTCTTT,CASSLDRGTEAFF
TRBJ2-5,-,TRBV4-1,-,TGCGCCAGCAGCCAAGAAGCAGGTCAGGGGGAGACCCAGTACTTC,CASSQEAGQGETQYF
TRBJ2-7,TRBD1,TRBV25-1,-,TGTGCCAGCAGTGAACCCAGGGGGAACGAGCAGTACTTC,CASSEPRGNEQYF
TRBJ2-7,TRBD2,TRBV6-6,once,TGTGCCAGCAGTTACTCAGGTGGTAGCGGGTACGAGCAGTACTTC,CASSYSGGSGYEQYF
TRBJ2-7,TRBD1,TRBV19,few,TGTGCCAGTAGCCCGGGACAGGGGGACTACGAGCAGTACTTC,CASSPGQGDYEQYF
TRBJ1-4,-,TRBV7-2,-,TGTGCCAGCAGCTTAAGGAGGGGGAGAGTGGAAAAACTGTTTTTT,CASSLRRGRVEKLFF
TRBJ2-4,-,TRBV25-1,few,TGTGCCAGCAGTTTGGGGTGGGCCAAAAACATTCAGTACTTC,CASSLGWAKNIQYF
TRBJ2-7,TRBD2,TRBV5-1,-,TGCGCCAGCAGCTTGGCTAGCGGAGTCTTCTACGAGCAGTACTTC,CASSLASGVFYEQYF
TRBJ1-5,-,TRBV6-1,-,TGTGCCAGCACCTCCACCCCGGGGGCATCTCAGCCCCAGCATTTT,CASTSTPGASQPQHF
TRBJ2-7,-,TRBV7-9,-,TGTGCCAGCAGCTTGGGCCCACGGGGACCGGAATCCTACGAGCAGTACTTC,CASSLGPRGPESYEQYF
TRBJ1-2,TRBD1,TRBV5-1,few,TGCGCCAGCAGTTTGACAGGGCTTGATTATGGCTACACCTTC,CASSLTGLDYGYTF
TRBJ1-2,TRBD1,TRBV10-3,-,TGTGCCATCAGTAATAAGTATCCGGGACAGGGGAACTATGGCTACACCTTC,CAISNKYPGQGNYGYTF
TRBJ1-3,TRBD1,TRBV28,-,TGTGCCAGCGGTACGGGGACAGCTGGAAACACCATATATTTT,CASGTGTAGNTIYF
TRBJ2-7,-,TRBV10-3,-,TGTGCCATCAGTACCCAGGGGGGGTACGAGCAGTACTTC,CAISTQGGYEQYF
TRBJ1-1,-,TRBV21-1,-,TGTGCCAGCAGCAAAGCTCAGACAGGGCTTACTGAAGCTTTCTTT,CASSKAQTGLTEAFF
TRBJ2-3,-,TRBV27,-,TGTGCCAGCAGTTTCGGCTATCAGGCAGATACGCAGTATTTT,CASSFGYQADTQYF
TRBJ1-1,-,TRBV18,-,TGTGCCAGCTCACTCTCCGAGGTGGGGTCCTTGAACACTGAAGCTTTCTTT,CASSLSEVGSLNTEAFF
TRBJ1-2,-,TRBV5-1,-,TGCGCCAGCAGCTCGGACGGGGATGGCTACACCTTC,CASSSDGDGYTF
TRBJ2-6,-,TRBV11-2,-,TGTGCCAGCAGACGATCGGGACGGATCTCTGGGGCCAACGTCCTGACTTTC,CASRRSGRISGANVLTF
TRBJ2-7,-,TRBV21-1,-,TGTGCCAGCAGCTCGCAGGGTTACGAGCAGTACTTC,CASSSQGYEQYF
TRBJ2-1,-,TRBV6-5,few,TGTGCCAGCAGTTCCCTTTGGAATGAGCAGTTCTTC,CASSSLWNEQFF
TRBJ2-1,TRBD1,TRBV4-2,-,TGTGCCAGCAGCCAAGCCAAACAGGGGGCCTACAATGAGCAGTTCTTC,CASSQAKQGAYNEQFF
TRBJ2-1,TRBD2,TRBV10-1,few,TGCGCCAGCAGTGCGCTAGCGGGAGGGCCTAGTGAGCAGTTCTTC,CASSALAGGPSEQFF
TRBJ1-2,-,TRBV5-1,few,TGCGCCAGCAGCTTCGACAGCCAAAACTATGGCTACACCTTC,CASSFDSQNYGYTF
TRBJ1-2,-,TRBV19,-,TGTGCCAGTAGTATCGTTGAGTACCGAACGTATGGCTACACCTTC,CASSIVEYRTYGYTF
TRBJ2-1,TRBD1,TRBV7-9,-,TGTGCCAGCAGCCTCCAGGGGGTCGTAAGTTTCAATGAGCAGTTCTTC,CASSLQGVVSFNEQFF
TRBJ2-5,TRBD2,TRBV5-1,once,TGCGCCAGCAGTTTTAGCGGGGGGGTAGGAGAGACCCAGTACTTC,CASSFSGGVGETQYF
TRBJ2-7,-,TRBV6-5,-,TGTGCCAGCAAACCGTCCGGGACAAGCTTCTACGAGCAGTACTTC,CASKPSGTSFYEQYF
TRBJ1-4,-,TRBV5-1,-,TGCGCCAGCAGCTTGTTCGCGCCAGGGTCCGAAAAACTGTTTTTT,CASSLFAPGSEKLFF
TRBJ2-1,-,TRBV7-2,-,TGTGCCAGCAGCTTAGTGGGTGAGCAGTTCTTC,CASSLVGEQFF